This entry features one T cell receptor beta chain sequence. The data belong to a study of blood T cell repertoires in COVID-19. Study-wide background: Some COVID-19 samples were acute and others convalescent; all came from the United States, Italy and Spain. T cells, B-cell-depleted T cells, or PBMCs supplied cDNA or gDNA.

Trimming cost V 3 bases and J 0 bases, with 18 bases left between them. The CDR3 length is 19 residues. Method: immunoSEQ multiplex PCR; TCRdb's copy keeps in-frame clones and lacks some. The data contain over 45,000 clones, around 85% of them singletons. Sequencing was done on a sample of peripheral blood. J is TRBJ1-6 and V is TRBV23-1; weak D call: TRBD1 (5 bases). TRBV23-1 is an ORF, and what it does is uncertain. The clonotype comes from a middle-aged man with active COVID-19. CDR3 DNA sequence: TGCGCCAGCAGTCATTCGGGGGGGTCGGGGGGCTCCTATAATTCACCCCTCCACTTT. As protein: CASSHSGGSGGSYNSPLHF.